One and the same sample provided the 23 T cell receptor beta chains below, sequenced in a study of cytomegalovirus exposure and HLA in healthy donors. Using immunoSEQ multiplex PCR, the repertoire was profiled, and TCRdb retains in-frame clones only, with some absent. This table has fewer than 200,000 clones, about 87% appearing once. Sequenced material: PBMCs. The receptors were gathered from a young woman in good health and CMV-seronegative.

This clone was found once. V is TRBV9 and J is TRBJ2-1; 9 bases line up with TRBD1. CDR1 is SGDLS, CDR2 YYNGEE, per germline. The CDR3 length is 14 residues. V was pared by 0 bases and J by 7 bases, with 2 bases of the junction left unmatched. The CDR3 coding sequence is TGTGCCAGCAGCGTAGAGGACAGGGGAAATGAGCAGTTCTTC. It is translated as CASSVEDRGNEQFF.

The chain is built from TRBV4-2 and TRBJ2-5; 9 nucleotides match TRBD2. The germline V gene has CDR1 LGHNA and CDR2 YNFKEQ. The CDR3 is 16 amino acids. Losses at the gene ends were 0 bases for V and 5 bases for J; bases not matched to a gene: 7. CDR3 sequence (DNA): TGTGCCAGCAGCCAAGAGTCCAGCGGGGGGCCGGAGACCCAGTACTTC. Protein: CASSQESSGGPETQYF.

The V and J genes are TRBV5-1 and TRBJ1-4, with D maybe TRBD1 (5 bases). V shed 2 bases and J shed 6 bases, with 20 bases lying between them. This CDR3 has 17 residues. The germline CDR1 and CDR2 sequences are SGHRS and YFSETQ. CDR3 DNA sequence: TGCGCCAGCAGCTTCGGCGGGACTCCTATAAGGGATGAAAAACTGTTTTTT. It codes for CASSFGGTPIRDEKLFF.

The chain couples TRBV5-4 to TRBJ1-1; D uncertain. The ends were cut back, 9 bases at V and 2 bases at J, with 20 bases in the middle. Germline CDR1 is SGHNT and CDR2 is YYREEE (reference sequence). CDR3 size: 15 residues. CDR3: CATGQASPLNTEAFF. The CDR3 nucleotides are TGTGCCACCGGTCAGGCTTCCCCGCTCAACACTGAAGCTTTCTTT.

V is TRBV5-4 and J is TRBJ2-1, with D possibly being TRBD2 (5 bases). This CDR3 has 14 residues. Trimming stripped 2 bases from V and 3 bases from J, with 9 bases between. Germline lookup yields CDR1 SGHNT and CDR2 YYREEE (reference sequence). CDR3 DNA sequence: TGTGCCAGCAGCTTACCGGGAAACTACAATGAGCAGTTCTTC. Its translation: CASSLPGNYNEQFF.

The rearrangement uses TRBV9 and TRBJ1-5; TRBD1 matches at 11 bases. The CDR3 is 15 residues long. In germline, CDR1 is SGDLS, CDR2 YYNGEE. V was pared by 5 bases and J by 9 bases, with 10 bases of the junction left unmatched. CDR3 coding DNA: TGTGCCAGCAGTCCGGGACAGGGGGGAGTGGGGCCCCAGCATTTT. Its protein product is CASSPGQGGVGPQHF.

The chain has TRBV25-1 and TRBJ2-5; 14 positions match TRBD2. J lost 2 bases, V lost 6 bases, and 2 bases had no gene match. This CDR3 has 15 amino acids. Germline V gives CDR1 MGHDK, CDR2 SYGVNS. In nucleotides, the CDR3 is TGTGCCAGCAGGGGGACTAGCGGGGGTCAAGAGACCCAGTACTTC. Protein sequence: CASRGTSGGQETQYF.

Here the CDR3 reads CASSPLGQGASYEQYF. DNA of the CDR3: TGTGCCAGCAGTCCCCTGGGACAGGGTGCCTCCTACGAGCAGTACTTC. This chain joins TRBV27 and TRBJ2-7, with TRBD1 identical over 9 bases. Germline V gives CDR1 MNHEY, CDR2 SMNVEV (reference sequence). V lost 5 bases, J lost 0 bases, and 8 bases stayed unmatched. The CDR3 has 16 residues.

The J gene is TRBJ1-2, the V gene TRBV6-1; possible D gene TRBD1, 5 bases. This CDR3 contains 16 residues. With 3 bases removed from V and 3 bases from J, the gap between germline ends came to 17 bases. Germline V gives CDR1 MNHNS, CDR2 SASEGT. CDR3 nucleotide sequence: TGTGCCAGCAGTGACACTTTCGGACAACTTCACTATGGCTACACCTTC. It specifies CASSDTFGQLHYGYTF.

The chain is built from TRBV11-2 and TRBJ2-2, with D possibly TRBD1 on 5 matching bases. Germline values: CDR1 SGHAT, CDR2 FQNNGV. This CDR3 is built from 16 residues. V was cut by 1 base and J by 1 base, with 10 bases left in between. For the CDR3, the DNA is TGTGCCAGCAGCTTAGGCGGCAGGGTGAACACCGGGGAGCTGTTTTTT. Protein: CASSLGGRVNTGELFF.

This clone was picked up one time. This chain joins TRBV2 and TRBJ1-2, with 7 bases aligning to TRBD1. This CDR3 comprises 14 residues. Germline V lookup: CDR1 SNHLY, CDR2 FYNNEI. V was pared by 1 base and J by 3 bases, with 2 bases of the junction left unmatched. The CDR3 region is CASSEEDRDYGYTF. The CDR3 nucleotides are TGTGCCAGCAGTGAAGAAGACAGGGACTATGGCTACACCTTC.

The chain carries TRBV4-3 and TRBJ2-1, with a possible D match to TRBD1 (5 bases). Trimming removed 1 base from V and 8 bases from J, with 15 bases in between. Germline CDR1 is LGHNA and CDR2 is YSLEER. The CDR3 length is 15 residues. In DNA form, the CDR3 reads TGCGCCAGCAGCCAAGCCATTTTGGTAGGGGATGAGCAGTTCTTC. Translating it yields CASSQAILVGDEQFF.

The chain recombines TRBV5-1 with TRBJ2-3; TRBD2 matches at 7 bases. J was trimmed by 2 bases and V by 0 bases; bases with no gene match: 6. The germline CDR1 and CDR2 sequences are SGHRS and YFSETQ. The CDR3 is 16 residues long. CDR3 region: CASSLGEGPYTDTQYF. Here the CDR3 DNA reads TGCGCCAGCAGCTTGGGGGAGGGGCCGTACACAGATACGCAGTATTTT. The full variable domain, in which reference TRBV5-1 and TRBJ2-3 provide the parts outside the CDR3, is KAGVTQTPRYLIKTRGQQVTLSCSPISGHRSVSWYQQTPGQGLQFLFEYFSETQRNKGNFPGRFSGRQFSNSRSEMNVSTLELGDSALYLCASSLGEGPYTDTQYFGPGTRLTVL.

This clone was seen a few times. This sequence joins TRBV19 and TRBJ1-2; 7 nucleotides align to TRBD1. The J segment lost 8 bases and the V segment lost 5 bases, leaving 8 bases of the junction unmatched. The CDR3 length is 13 residues. CDR1 and CDR2 (germline): LNHDA, SQIVND (reference sequence). The CDR3 DNA follows: TGTGCCAGTAGTCACGGACAGGCTTCGGGCTACACCTTC. Protein sequence: CASSHGQASGYTF.

The rearrangement uses TRBV4-2 and TRBJ1-3; 8 bases line up with TRBD1. V lost 2 bases to trimming and J lost 0 bases; unmatched junction nucleotides: 12. Per the germline V gene, CDR1 is LGHNA and CDR2 is YNFKEQ. This CDR3 has 19 amino acids. The CDR3 DNA sequence: TGTGCCAGCAGCCAACTGGACAGGGACCCAATCTTCTCTGGAAACACCATATATTTT. Its translation: CASSQLDRDPIFSGNTIYF.

The rearrangement joins TRBV15 to TRBJ1-5; D not certain. The CDR3 runs 14 residues. Germline values: CDR1 LNHNV, CDR2 YYDKDF (reference sequence). V was cut by 1 base and J by 4 bases, with 8 bases left in between. Here the CDR3 reads CATSRVERNQPQHF. The CDR3, as DNA: TGTGCCACCAGCAGAGTAGAGAGAAATCAGCCCCAGCATTTT. Combining the CDR3 with reference TRBV15 and TRBJ1-5 gives the whole variable domain DAMVIQNPRYQVTQFGKPVTLSCSQTLNHNVMYWYQQKSSQAPKLLFHYYDKDFNNEADTPDNFQSRRPNTSFCFLDIRSPGLGDTAMYLCATSRVERNQPQHFGDGTRLSIL.

In this sample, this clone turned up once. The CDR3 DNA follows: TGCGCCAGCAGCTTGGCCGTGAACAACTACGAGCAGTACTTC. It codes for CASSLAVNNYEQYF. V usage is TRBV5-1 and J usage is TRBJ2-7, with D hard to call. V lost 0 bases, J lost 3 bases, and 10 bases lay in between. The CDR3 is made up of 14 amino acids. Looked up from germline, CDR1 is SGHRS and CDR2 is YFSETQ. Based on the CDR3 plus reference TRBV5-1 and TRBJ2-7, the full variable domain is KAGVTQTPRYLIKTRGQQVTLSCSPISGHRSVSWYQQTPGQGLQFLFEYFSETQRNKGNFPGRFSGRQFSNSRSEMNVSTLELGDSALYLCASSLAVNNYEQYFGPGTRLTVT.

This clone was seen once. The rearrangement links TRBV2 to TRBJ1-4; tentatively, D is TRBD1 (5 bases). Trimming pared 1 base from V and 8 bases from J, leaving 5 bases between. CDR1 and CDR2 from the germline V gene are SNHLY and FYNNEI. This CDR3 comprises 12 residues. CDR3 DNA: TGTGCCAGCAGTGAAGGGGGCGAAAAACTGTTTTTT. Protein: CASSEGGEKLFF.

The V gene is TRBV27, the J gene TRBJ2-1; 9 bases are a match to TRBD2. Losses at the gene ends were 2 bases for V and 5 bases for J; bases not matched to a gene: 7. The CDR3 loop spans 16 amino acids. Looked up from germline, CDR1 is MNHEY and CDR2 is SMNVEV (reference sequence). This CDR3 is CASSLLLAGENNEQFF. The DNA of the CDR3 is TGTGCCAGCAGTTTACTCTTAGCGGGGGAGAACAATGAGCAGTTCTTC.

The chain uses TRBV27 and TRBJ1-4, with 7 bases lining up with TRBD1. V shed 6 bases, J shed 8 bases, and the junction held 9 bases outside the gene matches. This CDR3 contains 14 residues. In germline, CDR1 is MNHEY, CDR2 SMNVEV (reference sequence). In DNA, the CDR3 is TGTGCCAGCAGAACGACAGGGCTAAACGAAAAACTGTTTTTT. It translates to CASRTTGLNEKLFF.

The V call is TRBV4-1, the J call TRBJ1-2, with D possibly being TRBD1 (5 bases). CDR3 size: 14 residues. Trimming shortened V by 1 base and J by 7 bases, and 13 bases separated the two germline ends. CDR1 MGHRA and CDR2 YSYEKL come from the germline V gene. CDR3 protein: CASSQVTERGGYTF. The CDR3 bases are TGCGCCAGCAGCCAAGTTACGGAAAGGGGTGGCTACACCTTC.

V gene TRBV27 combines with J gene TRBJ2-5, with 14 bases fitting TRBD2. V dropped 6 bases and J dropped 7; count of bases not matched to a gene: 7. This CDR3 is built from 15 residues. Germline CDR1 reads MNHEY; CDR2 reads SMNVEV (reference sequence). The CDR3 region is CASRAGTSGGGTQYF. In nucleotides, the CDR3 is TGTGCCAGCAGGGCCGGGACTAGCGGGGGAGGGACCCAGTACTTC.

The CDR3 sequence: CATSRDHGAREQYF. Written as DNA, the CDR3 is TGTGCCACCAGCAGAGATCACGGAGCCCGGGAGCAGTACTTC. The chain is built from TRBV15 and TRBJ2-7; D remains unclear. The CDR3 runs to 14 residues. Germline CDR1 reads LNHNV; CDR2 reads YYDKDF (reference sequence). The germline V and J ends were trimmed by 0 bases and 7 bases, with 13 bases remaining between them.